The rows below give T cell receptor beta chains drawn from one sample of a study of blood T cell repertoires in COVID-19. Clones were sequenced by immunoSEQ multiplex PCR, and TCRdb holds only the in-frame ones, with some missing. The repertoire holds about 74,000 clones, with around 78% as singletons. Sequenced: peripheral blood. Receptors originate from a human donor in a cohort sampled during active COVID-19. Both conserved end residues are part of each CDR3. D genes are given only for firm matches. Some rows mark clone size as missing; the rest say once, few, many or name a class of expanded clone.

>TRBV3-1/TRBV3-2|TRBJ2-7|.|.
TGTGCCAGCAGCGGGACGACAGGAGCCTACGAGCAGTACTTC
CASSGTTGAYEQYF
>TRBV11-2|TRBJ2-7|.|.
TGTGCCAGCAGCTCCAGGCCCGACACCTACGAGCAGTACTTC
CASSSRPDTYEQYF
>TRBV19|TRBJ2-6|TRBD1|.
TGTGCCAGTGGTTCCGGGACAGGCCACTCTGGGGCCAACGTCCTGACTTTC
CASGSGTGHSGANVLTF
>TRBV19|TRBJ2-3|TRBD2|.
TGTGCCAGTACCTCCATGAATAGCGGGGGATGGGATACGCAGTATTTT
CASTSMNSGGWDTQYF
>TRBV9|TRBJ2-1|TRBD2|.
TGTGCCAGCAGCCTCAGCTTAGCGGGAGGGTTGGATGAGCAGTTCTTC
CASSLSLAGGLDEQFF
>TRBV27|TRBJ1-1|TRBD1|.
TGTGCCAGCAGTTTATTTGGACAGGGGTCGAGGTTGAGTCGGAACACTGAAGCTTTCTTT
CASSLFGQGSRLSRNTEAFF
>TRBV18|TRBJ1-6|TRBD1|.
TGTGCCAGCTCACCATCCCGGGACAGCAATTCACCCCTCCACTTT
CASSPSRDSNSPLHF
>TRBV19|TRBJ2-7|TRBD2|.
TGTGCCAGTAGCACGATAGCGGGAGAACCCTACGAGCAGTACTTC
CASSTIAGEPYEQYF
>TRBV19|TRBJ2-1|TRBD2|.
TGTGCCAGTACCCGGACTAGCGGGGTATACAATGAGCAGTTCTTC
CASTRTSGVYNEQFF
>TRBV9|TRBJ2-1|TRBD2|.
TGTGCCAGCAGCGTAGGGCTAGCGGGGAGCTCCTACAATGAGCAGTTCTTC
CASSVGLAGSSYNEQFF
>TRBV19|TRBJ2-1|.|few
TGTGCCAGTAGTATAGAGGACCGGGACAAGTCCTACAATGAGCAGTTCTTC
CASSIEDRDKSYNEQFF
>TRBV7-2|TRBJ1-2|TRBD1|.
TGTGCCAGCAGGGCTCCCGGGACAGGGGTTTATGGCTACACCTTC
CASRAPGTGVYGYTF
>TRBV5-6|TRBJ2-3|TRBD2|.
TGTGCCAGCAGCCTATCTGCGGCTAGCGGTAGCACAGATACGCAGTATTTT
CASSLSAASGSTDTQYF
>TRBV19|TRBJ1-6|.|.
TGTGCCAGTAGGACAGCTAATAATTCACCCCTCCACTTT
CASRTANNSPLHF
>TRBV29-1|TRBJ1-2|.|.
TGCAGCGTTGTGCCCACAGAATTGTCGGGCTACACCTTC
CSVVPTELSGYTF
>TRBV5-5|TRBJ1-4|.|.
TGTGCCAGCAGTCGAGGGTCAGAGAATGAAAAACTGTTTTTT
CASSRGSENEKLFF
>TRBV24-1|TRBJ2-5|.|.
TGTGCCACCAGTGATTTGCGACCCCCGGGAGAAGAGACCCAGTACTTC
CATSDLRPPGEETQYF
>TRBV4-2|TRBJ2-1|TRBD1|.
TGTGCCAGCAGCCCTCGAGGGACAGAGTTCAATGAGCAGTTCTTC
CASSPRGTEFNEQFF
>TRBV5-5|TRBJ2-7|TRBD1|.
TGTGCCAGCAGATCCTACAGGGGCCCCTACGAGCAGTACTTC
CASRSYRGPYEQYF
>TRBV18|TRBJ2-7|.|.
TGTGCCAGCTCACCCTCTGGGGGGTACGAGCAGTACTTC
CASSPSGGYEQYF
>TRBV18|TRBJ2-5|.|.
TGTGCCAGCTCACTCCCACAGGGAGGGGCAGAGACCCAGTACTTC
CASSLPQGGAETQYF
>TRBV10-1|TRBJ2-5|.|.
TGCGCCAGCAGCGAGACTAGTGATTCCCAAGAGACCCAGTACTTC
CASSETSDSQETQYF
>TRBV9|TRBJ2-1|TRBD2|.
TGTGCCAGCAGCGTAGATTGGCTAGCGGACTACAATGAGCAGTTCTTC
CASSVDWLADYNEQFF
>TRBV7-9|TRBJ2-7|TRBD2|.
TGTGCCAGCAGCTCACCGGGACTAGCGGGCTACGAGCAGTACTTC
CASSSPGLAGYEQYF